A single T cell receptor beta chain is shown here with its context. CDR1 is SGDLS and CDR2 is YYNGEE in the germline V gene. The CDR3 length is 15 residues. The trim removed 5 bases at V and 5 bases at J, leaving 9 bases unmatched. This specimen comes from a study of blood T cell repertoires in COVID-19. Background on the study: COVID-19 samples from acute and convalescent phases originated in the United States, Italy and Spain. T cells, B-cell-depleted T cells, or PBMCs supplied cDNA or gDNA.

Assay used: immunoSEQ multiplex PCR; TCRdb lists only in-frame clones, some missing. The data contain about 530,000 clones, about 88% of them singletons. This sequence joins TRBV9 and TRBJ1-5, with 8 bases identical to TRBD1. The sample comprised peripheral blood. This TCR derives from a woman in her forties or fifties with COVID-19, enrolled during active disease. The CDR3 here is CASSSGGRGDQPQHF. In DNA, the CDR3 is TGTGCCAGCAGTTCAGGGGGCCGTGGGGATCAGCCCCAGCATTTT.